Below, 2 T cell receptor beta chains from the same sample are listed, as sequenced in a study of cytomegalovirus exposure and HLA in healthy donors. The PCR ran on 60 Vbeta and 13 Jbeta primers. Sequencing was performed with immunoSEQ multiplex PCR; in TCRdb, only in-frame clones are kept and a portion is missing. Among approximately 190,000 clones listed, about 13% were seen once. The sample consisted of PBMCs. These TCRs come from a man aged 45-60 years in good health and CMV-seropositive.

This clone appeared a few times. The chain joins TRBV7-2 to TRBJ1-2; 7 bases are shared with TRBD1. J lost 7 bases, V lost 5 bases, and 7 bases had no gene match. The CDR3 consists of 13 residues. CDR1 and CDR2 (germline): SGHTA, FQGNSA. CDR3 sequence: CASSPRGLFGYTF. DNA of the CDR3: TGTGCCAGCAGCCCTAGGGGGCTCTTTGGCTACACCTTC.

The rearrangement links TRBV19 to TRBJ2-7; TRBD1 aligns across 7 bases. This CDR3 is built from 13 residues. Germline CDR1 and CDR2: LNHDA and SQIVND (reference sequence). J gave up 10 bases and V 5 bases, and 11 bases lay outside the gene matches. The CDR3: CASSDHRGEEQYF. The DNA for the CDR3 is TGTGCCAGTAGTGACCACAGGGGAGAGGAACAGTACTTC.